This T cell receptor beta chain was profiled in a study of cytomegalovirus exposure and HLA in healthy donors. Study context: Previous work identified 90 million to 130 million unique TCR beta sequences from roughly 180 million T cells.

Primers: 60 Vbeta forward and 13 Jbeta reverse. The method was immunoSEQ multiplex PCR; TCRdb's version includes in-frame clones alone and lacks a portion of them. The sample lists about 120,000 clones, around 74% seen once, with approximately 30% in the top ten. Regarding the study as a whole: After further analysis at a later stage, around 17,000 TCR beta sequences were associated with HLA alleles at 0.05 false discovery rate.

The CDR3 spans 14 residues. Germline CDR1 reads GTSNPN; CDR2 reads SVGIG (reference sequence). Trimming removed 2 bases at V and 6 bases at J, with 14 bases between. A word on this clone: Antigen: not known.

The sample was PBMCs. The sequence was collected from a man aged 55 to 69 in good health and CMV-seropositive. The V call is TRBV30, the J call TRBJ1-5; unclear D gene. In DNA, the CDR3 is TGTGCCTGGAGTCGAATTGGTAATAGTCAGCCCCAGCATTTT. This translates into CAWSRIGNSQPQHF.